This TCR beta chain was recorded in a study of neurological immune-mediated disorders (dated by TCRdb to the late 2010s). With regard to the full study: The study compared peripheral blood TCR-beta repertoires of HTLV-I-associated myelopathy (HAM/TSP) patients, multiple sclerosis patients and healthy controls using UMI-based sequencing. The 106 TCR-beta libraries covered PBMC samples along with longitudinal samples, technical triplicates, and paired sorted CD4+ and CD8+ T-cell subsets. The cohort included 60 to 75 subjects: some 14 with HAM/TSP, some 34 with multiple sclerosis, and about 20 healthy controls.

Comments on this clonotype: Its antigen has not been determined. No base quality information exists; no much larger clone differs at one position.

The study at large found these results: Across subjects, expanded clones never shared an identical CDR3 amino acid sequence, which suggests that the TCR-beta repertoires in every group were private. TCR clonal expansion was highest in HAM/TSP patients and lowest in MS patients, with MS patients falling below even healthy controls.

The cysteine opens and the phenylalanine closes a CDR3 of 12 amino acids. The CDR3 DNA has 36 bases and is translated from base 1. The germline V gene provides CDR1 LGHNT and CDR2 FRNRAP. The trim is 9 bases for V and 1 base for J, with a gap of 9 bases between the germline ends. TCR libraries for sorted subsets were made from approximately 960,000 sorted CD4+ or CD8+ T cells. PBMCs were separated from peripheral blood using Ficoll-Hypaque density gradient centrifugation and then cryopreserved in liquid nitrogen. The study also sequenced paired sorted CD4+ and CD8+ subsets from healthy controls, HAM/TSP patients and MS patients. cDNA was synthesized by template-switch 5'RACE using a primer with a 10-nucleotide random unique molecular identifier that tagged each TCR transcript. Every sequencing run yielded over 170 million TCR-beta sequences covering 15-18 subjects. Total RNA was extracted with the RNeasy kit. The KAPA Real-time Library Amplification kit was used to amplify TCR-beta VDJ regions with primers targeting the TCR constant region and the 5'RACE anchor. A first PCR added sample indexes and Illumina adaptors, after which a second PCR increased the library yield. After Ampure bead purification, the roughly 650 bp TCR product was size-selected on a 2% E-gel SizeSelection system. Library quality was checked on a Bioanalyzer, concentration was measured with Qubit, and libraries were quantified with the Kapa Library Quantification kit before pooling. An Illumina HiSeq 2500 was used to sequence the libraries paired-end at 2 x 150 bp. To increase sequence diversity, roughly 24-30% phiX was spiked into each library pool. Per the original workflow: Quality-filtered reads were processed with the UMI-based MiGEC pipeline, which removed over 75% of raw TCR sequences during error correction. IMGT germline references were used for aligning VDJ genes, and each clonotype was defined as a unique CDR3 amino acid sequence together with its V-J genes. Clonal expansion, Shannon diversity and CDR3 relatedness were evaluated with VDJtools (CalcPairwiseDistances, ClusterSamples), while phylogenetic trees were built in CLCbio workbench. Clones with at least 8 unique UMIs were defined as expanded, with this threshold being based on coefficient-of-variation modelling across technical triplicates. TCRdb handled the public reads itself, with Q25 trimming in fastp and clone calling in MiXCR, and kept productive beta chains. CDR3 protein duplicates are merged, each entry listing the most common genes and DNA. These V and J calls are TCRdb output, not the study's own analysis. This sample comprises some 41,000 distinct CDR3 sequences, roughly 15% of them detected only once. The ten top clones hold about 3.6% of the sample.

The specimen sequenced was CD4+ T cells from blood. The source of this sequence is an older woman with HTLV-1-associated myelopathy (HAM/TSP). Rearrangement joined TRBV12-5 to TRBJ1-1; the best D guess is TRBD1, with 5 bases matching. The CDR3 protein sequence reads: CASGARNTEAFF. The bases read TGTGCTAGCGGGGCCCGGAACACTGAAGCTTTCTTT.